A selection of T cell receptor beta chains follows, all from one sample in a study of blood T cell repertoires in COVID-19. TCRdb's table, derived via immunoSEQ multiplex PCR, lists solely in-frame clones and lacks some. The table lists around 260,000 clones, around 87% of them singletons. Sequences were obtained from peripheral blood. All receptors come from a woman between 50 and 59 years old with acute or convalescent COVID-19. Each CDR3 is given with its conserved first and last residue. D genes are given only for firm matches. Expanded clones are given a class, and other clones once, few, many or no size at all.

V	J	size	D	CDR3	DNA
TRBV7-9	TRBJ1-1	-	TRBD1	CASSLGTGGNTEAFF	TGTGCCAGCAGCTTAGGGACAGGGGGCAACACTGAAGCTTTCTTT
TRBV18	TRBJ1-2	-	-	CASSPSTDSGYTF	TGTGCCAGCTCACCTTCGACAGATAGCGGCTACACCTTC
TRBV19	TRBJ2-5	-	-	CASSTRQKQETQYF	TGTGCCAGTAGTACGCGACAGAAACAAGAGACCCAGTACTTC
TRBV18	TRBJ1-5	-	TRBD1	CASSPGTVGQPQHF	TGTGCCAGCTCACCAGGGACAGTCGGTCAGCCCCAGCATTTT
TRBV28	TRBJ2-1	-	-	CASSSWWKTGVLYNEQFF	TGTGCCAGCAGTTCTTGGTGGAAGACGGGAGTATTATACAATGAGCAGTTCTTC
TRBV14	TRBJ2-1	-	-	CASSRFISDNEQFF	TGTGCCAGCAGCCGTTTTATCTCCGACAATGAGCAGTTCTTC
TRBV29-1	TRBJ2-3	-	TRBD2	CSVSLAGGRDTQYF	TGCAGCGTTTCATTGGCGGGAGGGAGAGATACGCAGTATTTT
TRBV6-5	TRBJ2-5	-	TRBD2	CASKATERGTQYF	TGTGCCAGCAAGGCGACCGAGCGGGGGACCCAGTACTTC
TRBV30	TRBJ1-6	once	-	CAWTPLHF	TGTGCCTGGACGCCCCTCCACTTT
TRBV18	TRBJ2-3	-	TRBD2	CASSPGELAGGTQYF	TGTGCCAGCTCACCAGGAGAACTAGCGGGCGGTACGCAGTATTTT
TRBV29-1	TRBJ1-1	-	-	CSVEAGRTEAFF	TGCAGCGTTGAGGCAGGGCGCACTGAAGCTTTCTTT
TRBV6-5	TRBJ2-7	-	-	CATLNSTPYEQYF	TGTGCCACCCTGAACAGTACCCCCTACGAGCAGTACTTC
TRBV5-1	TRBJ1-1	-	-	CASGLSGSNTEAFF	TGCGCCAGCGGGCTTAGTGGGTCTAACACTGAAGCTTTCTTT
TRBV7-3	TRBJ2-2	-	-	CASSLDPTGSAGELFF	TGTGCCAGCAGCTTAGACCCAACCGGGAGCGCCGGGGAGCTGTTTTTT
TRBV6-5	TRBJ2-2	-	-	CASRGTGLGTGELFF	TGTGCCAGCAGGGGCACAGGGTTAGGCACCGGGGAGCTGTTTTTT
TRBV9	TRBJ2-1	-	TRBD2	CASSVGEGREQFF	TGTGCCAGCAGCGTAGGGGAGGGGCGGGAGCAGTTCTTC
TRBV7-6	TRBJ2-7	-	-	CASSLSGGGPYEQYF	TGTGCCAGCAGCTTGAGCGGCGGAGGGCCCTACGAGCAGTACTTC
TRBV10-3	TRBJ1-2	-	-	CAIKQVDYGYTF	TGTGCCATCAAACAGGTTGACTATGGCTACACCTTC
TRBV9	TRBJ1-6	-	-	CASSVAAQGEGNSPLHF	TGTGCCAGCAGCGTAGCTGCGCAAGGGGAAGGGAATTCACCCCTCCACTTT
TRBV30	TRBJ1-5	-	TRBD1	CAWSGQGYQPQHF	TGTGCCTGGAGTGGACAGGGCTATCAGCCCCAGCATTTT
TRBV7-3	TRBJ1-1	-	-	CASSSQGNTEAFF	TGTGCCAGCAGCTCTCAGGGGAACACTGAAGCTTTCTTT
TRBV18	TRBJ2-7	-	-	CASSPPMGASSYEQYF	TGTGCCAGCTCACCACCGATGGGGGCGAGCTCCTACGAGCAGTACTTC
TRBV5-1	TRBJ1-6	-	-	CASSLIGEATLHF	TGCGCCAGCAGCTTAATCGGGGAGGCAACCCTCCACTTT
TRBV19	TRBJ1-3	few	TRBD1	CASSTGAAGNTIYF	TGTGCCAGTAGCACAGGGGCGGCTGGAAACACCATATATTTT
TRBV21-1	TRBJ2-5	once	-	CASSAASEDRGRGETQYF	TGTGCCAGCAGCGCCGCTTCGGAAGACAGGGGCCGAGGGGAGACCCAGTACTTC
TRBV5-4	TRBJ2-2	-	TRBD1	CASSSGTVNTGELFF	TGTGCCAGCAGTTCCGGGACAGTGAACACCGGGGAGCTGTTTTTT
TRBV28	TRBJ1-5	once	-	CASSLVAQPQHF	TGTGCCAGCAGTTTAGTAGCTCAGCCCCAGCATTTT
TRBV9	TRBJ2-3	once	TRBD2	CASSGGLAASTDTQYF	TGTGCCAGCAGCGGGGGACTAGCGGCTAGCACAGATACGCAGTATTTT
TRBV20-1	TRBJ2-1	-	-	CSASRTEWDEQFF	TGCAGTGCTAGTCGGACAGAATGGGATGAGCAGTTCTTC
TRBV27	TRBJ2-7	-	TRBD1	CASSPSSGTGWHEQYF	TGTGCCAGCAGCCCCTCTTCCGGGACAGGGTGGCACGAGCAGTACTTC
TRBV19	TRBJ2-3	-	-	CASSILSGDTQYF	TGTGCCAGTAGTATTCTTAGTGGAGATACGCAGTATTTT
TRBV28	TRBJ1-4	-	-	CASSLPQMMDEKLFF	TGTGCCAGCAGTTTACCACAGATGATGGATGAAAAACTGTTTTTT